Sequencing of this T cell receptor (beta chain) was carried out in a study of blood T cell repertoires in COVID-19. The V segment lost 2 bases and the J segment 2 bases; nucleotides outside the gene matches: 4. Looked up from germline, CDR1 is KGHSH and CDR2 is LQKENI. The CDR3 extends over 15 amino acids. Repertoires were generated with immunoSEQ multiplex PCR, while TCRdb's copy carries only in-frame clones and drops some. Among tens of thousands of clones listed, more than 70% were seen once. Sequenced material: peripheral blood. This receptor was identified in a man in his fifties or sixties with COVID-19, enrolled during active disease. V gene TRBV18 combines with J gene TRBJ2-7; TRBD1 matches at 9 bases. CDR3 sequence (DNA): TGTGCCAGCTCACCAGGACAGGGGATCACCTACGAGCAGTACTTC. Amino acid sequence: CASSPGQGITYEQYF.